This TCR beta chain was found in a study of T cells in Graves' hyperthyroidism and ophthalmopathy. RNA transcripts yielded amplified TCR beta CDR3 regions. The HTBI primer set was used in a first-round RT-PCR of the TCR CDR3. MiXCR, run by TCRdb on the multiplex PCR reads, gives a single entry per CDR3 protein. This table has about 58,000 distinct CDR3 sequences, 49% appearing once. Per germline, CDR1 LNHDA and CDR2 SQIVND (reference sequence). There are 16 residues in the CDR3. The junction had 7 bases not matched to a gene; V was cut back by 6 bases and J by 0 bases. The table lists this clonotype with a count of one.

V and J are TRBV19 and TRBJ1-5; 8 bases are a match to TRBD1. The clonotype was recovered from a woman in her twenties or thirties with Graves' ophthalmopathy. The specimen was blood. The CDR3 sequence is CASRAGTGYSNQPQHF. DNA for the CDR3: TGTGCCAGTAGGGCCGGGACAGGCTATAGCAATCAGCCCCAGCATTTT.